What follows are 18 T cell receptor beta chains derived from one specimen sequenced in a study of T cell responses to AZD1222 COVID-19 vaccine (dated by TCRdb to the early 2020s). This sample's time point label indicates: baseline before first vaccination. The library relied on the immunoSEQ multiplex PCR assay. TCRdb took over this immuneACCESS table, retaining in-frame rearrangements with V and J assigned. Such tables are incomplete; in checked studies, under half of the missing clones stem from an unresolved V gene, and the remainder is unexplained. This sample gives over 85,000 clones in total; roughly 83% of them show up just once. The ten largest clones capture around 15% of the sample. Sample: peripheral blood, taken on day 0 of AZD1222 vaccination. Receptor source: an adult in good health.

The chain couples TRBV7-2 to TRBJ1-6; D possibly corresponds to TRBD1 (5 bases). CDR1 is SGHTA and CDR2 is FQGNSA in the germline V gene. Deletions cut 0 bases from V and 7 bases from J, with 7 bases between. The CDR3 is 14 residues long. DNA for the CDR3: TGTGCCAGCAGCTTAGCGACAGCCAATTCACCCCTCCACTTT. This codes for CASSLATANSPLHF.

The gene calls are TRBV30 and TRBJ2-1; 7 bases align to TRBD2. J was trimmed by 7 bases and V by 3 bases; bases with no gene match: 3. CDR3 length: 12 residues. Germline CDR1 reads GTSNPN; CDR2 reads SVGIG (reference sequence). In DNA form, the CDR3 reads TGTGCCTGGAGCTCCGGGGGGAATGAGCAGTTCTTC. It encodes CAWSSGGNEQFF.

This chain links TRBV6-5 with TRBJ1-1; D might be TRBD1 (6 bases). CDR3 length: 15 residues. V was trimmed by 5 bases and J by 1 base, leaving 14 bases between them. Germline values: CDR1 MNHEY, CDR2 SVGAGI. CDR3 amino acids: CASSPSGAGNTEAFF. Written as DNA, the CDR3 is TGTGCCAGCAGTCCCTCGGGGGCTGGGAACACTGAAGCTTTCTTT.

V is TRBV7-2 and J is TRBJ2-1, with 14 bases that match TRBD2. V trimming: 4 bases; J trimming: 2 bases; junction bases outside the gene matches: 7. Germline V gene data show CDR1 as SGHTA and CDR2 as FQGNSA. This CDR3 is 18 amino acids long. CDR3 region: CASSSQGLAGGTYNEQFF. The CDR3 nucleotides are TGTGCCAGCAGCTCCCAAGGACTAGCGGGAGGCACCTACAATGAGCAGTTCTTC.

This chain joins TRBV7-2 and TRBJ2-1; 7 positions agree with TRBD1. Germline lookup yields CDR1 SGHTA and CDR2 FQGNSA. The CDR3 totals 15 residues. V lost 0 bases, J lost 6 bases, and 5 bases stayed unmatched. The CDR3 sequence is CASSLAAGGLNEQFF. CDR3 coding DNA: TGTGCCAGCAGCTTAGCGGCAGGGGGTCTCAATGAGCAGTTCTTC.

The chain carries TRBV6-5 and TRBJ2-7; 7 bases agree with TRBD2. Germline values: CDR1 MNHEY, CDR2 SVGAGI. CDR3 length: 15 amino acids. V trimming: 2 bases; J trimming: 2 bases; junction bases outside the gene matches: 6. The CDR3 nucleotides are TGTGCCAGCAGTTACCTAGCGGAAGGCCCCTACGAGCAGTACTTC. Encoded protein: CASSYLAEGPYEQYF.

The sample holds a few counts of this clone. The CDR3: CASSQERNIQYF. CDR3 DNA sequence: TGTGCCAGCAGCCAAGAGAGAAACATTCAGTACTTC. The gene calls are TRBV14 and TRBJ2-4, with D unclear. Trimming left V 0 bases short and J 6 bases short, with 3 bases between. CDR1 is SGHDN and CDR2 is FVKESK in the germline V gene. This CDR3 comprises 12 residues.

The rearrangement joins TRBV25-1 to TRBJ2-5; unclear D gene. This CDR3 is 14 amino acids long. Germline CDR1 MGHDK, CDR2 SYGVNS. Trimming removed 3 bases from V and 0 bases from J, with 8 bases in between. Written as DNA, the CDR3 is TGTGCCAGCAGTGATGGCAGGTACCAAGAGACCCAGTACTTC. Translated, it gives CASSDGRYQETQYF.

The rearrangement uses TRBV29-1 and TRBJ2-3; perhaps TRBD1 as D (6 bases). With 6 bases removed from V and 5 bases from J, the gap between germline ends came to 18 bases. The CDR3 covers 14 residues. The germline gives CDR1 SQVTM, CDR2 ANQGSEA. CDR3 nucleotides: TGCAGCGTCGGCCAGCAGACAGGAGGAGATACGCAGTATTTT. Its protein is CSVGQQTGGDTQYF.

V is TRBV7-2 and J is TRBJ2-7; maybe TRBD1 (6 bases). V was trimmed by 1 base and J by 6 bases, leaving 10 bases between them. The CDR3 is made up of 13 amino acids. Germline values: CDR1 SGHTA, CDR2 FQGNSA. The CDR3, as DNA: TGTGCCAGCAGCTTAGGGGGGCAGGCCGAGCAGTACTTC. Its protein is CASSLGGQAEQYF.

This clone has a count of ten or more. V gene TRBV27 combines with J gene TRBJ2-2, with a possible D match to TRBD2 (5 bases). This CDR3 contains 15 residues. V was trimmed by 0 bases and J by 7 bases, leaving 12 bases between them. Germline lookup yields CDR1 MNHEY and CDR2 SMNVEV (reference sequence). This CDR3 is CASSLSVMGSGELFF. The CDR3 DNA reads TGTGCCAGCAGTTTATCAGTGATGGGGAGCGGGGAGCTGTTTTTT.

The V and J genes are TRBV20-1 and TRBJ1-2; weak D call: TRBD1 (5 bases). Trimming took off 6 bases at V and 8 bases at J, with 13 bases between the two ends. The germline V gene encodes CDR1 DFQATT and CDR2 SNEGSKA (reference sequence). This CDR3 is 11 amino acids long. CDR3 region: CSAGVGVGYTF. The DNA for the CDR3 is TGCAGTGCAGGGGTGGGGGTCGGCTACACCTTC.

As DNA, the CDR3 is TGTGCCAGCTCTATCCTGGGAGAGACCCAGTACTTC. The encoded protein is CASSILGETQYF. This rearrangement joins TRBV18 to TRBJ2-5; D not certain. This CDR3 region has 12 residues. Trimming removed 6 bases at V and 4 bases at J, with 9 bases between. CDR1 is KGHSH and CDR2 is LQKENI in the germline V gene.

The rearrangement uses TRBV2 and TRBJ1-1, with D perhaps matching TRBD1 (5 bases). This CDR3 is built from 15 residues. CDR1 and CDR2 (germline): SNHLY, FYNNEI. The V end was cut by 0 bases, the J end by 9 bases, with 17 bases between. The DNA of the CDR3 is TGTGCCAGCAGTGAAGCGGGGCCCTTCGGCCTTAAAGCTTTCTTT. This encodes CASSEAGPFGLKAFF.

V usage is TRBV6-5 and J usage is TRBJ2-7; 10 bases map to TRBD1. J lost 3 bases, V lost 6 bases, and 5 bases had no gene match. The germline gives CDR1 MNHEY, CDR2 SVGAGI. This CDR3 is built from 14 residues. As DNA, the CDR3 is TGTGCCAGCAGGGGACAGGGGAGCCTCTACGAGCAGTACGTC. Amino acid sequence: CASRGQGSLYEQYV.

This rearrangement joins TRBV7-8 to TRBJ1-2; D remains ambiguous. Trimming shortened V by 5 bases and J by 0 bases, and 16 bases separated the two germline ends. The CDR3 has 16 residues. Germline CDR1 is SGHVS and CDR2 is FQNEAQ. The CDR3 here is CASSRVPQDSNYGYTF. Written as DNA, the CDR3 is TGTGCCAGCAGCCGAGTACCCCAAGACTCTAACTATGGCTACACCTTC.

The genes are TRBV6-5 and TRBJ2-3; 7 bases are shared with TRBD2. The CDR3 runs 14 residues. Germline V lookup: CDR1 MNHEY, CDR2 SVGAGI. The J segment lost 4 bases and the V segment lost 0 bases, leaving 1 base of the junction unmatched. The CDR3 loop is CASSYSLASDTQYF. In DNA form, the CDR3 reads TGTGCCAGCAGTTACTCACTAGCGTCAGATACGCAGTATTTT.

The CDR3 DNA sequence: TGCGCCAGCGGAAGACAGGGCACGGGTGACACTGAAGCTTTCTTT. This codes for CASGRQGTGDTEAFF. The rearrangement uses TRBV5-1 and TRBJ1-1, with 7 bases lining up with TRBD1. The CDR3 has 15 amino acids. Per the germline V gene, CDR1 is SGHRS and CDR2 is YFSETQ. The V and J ends lost 7 bases and 3 bases, in that order; junction bases with no gene match: 12. The variable domain in full, with the rest retrieved from reference TRBV5-1 and TRBJ1-1, is KAGVTQTPRYLIKTRGQQVTLSCSPISGHRSVSWYQQTPGQGLQFLFEYFSETQRNKGNFPGRFSGRQFSNSRSEMNVSTLELGDSALYLCASGRQGTGDTEAFFGQGTRLTVV.